This TCR beta chain was recovered during a study of blood T cell repertoires in COVID-19. Study-level information: Researchers got acute and convalescent COVID-19 samples from the United States, Italy and Spain. From T cells, B-cell-depleted T cells, or PBMCs came the material, which was cDNA or gDNA.

The germline gives CDR1 SGHTA, CDR2 FQGTGA. CDR3 length equals 15 residues. V lost 5 bases and J 3 bases, leaving 16 bases between the germline ends. Original data processing: Nucleated cell number was recorded as an estimate derived from reference gene primer amplification. Libraries were prepared by immunoSEQ multiplex PCR; TCRdb keeps only in-frame clonotypes and omits some of them. D and trimming come from the DNA, and the V and J calls and clone size come from that table. This sample yields around 82,000 clones, of which over 75% are seen a single time; 8.5% to 10% belongs to the top ten. The TCR was taken from a man aged 45-60 years with COVID-19, enrolled during active disease. This chain links TRBV7-3 with TRBJ2-5; D perhaps matches TRBD1 (7 bases). Sequenced: peripheral blood. In DNA, the CDR3 is TGTGCCAGCAGCCGCCGGCGGGACAGAGAAGAGACCCAGTACTTC. Encoded protein: CASSRRRDREETQYF. Based on the CDR3 plus reference TRBV7-3 and TRBJ2-5, the full variable domain is GAGVSQTPSNKVTEKGKYVELRCDPISGHTALYWYRQSLGQGPEFLIYFQGTGAADDSGLPNDRFFAVRPEGSVSTLKIQRTERGDSAVYLCASSRRRDREETQYFGPGTRLLVL.